The clone carrying this T cell receptor (beta chain) has ten or more counts. TCRdb itself ran the 5' RACE reads through MiXCR, one entry per CDR3 protein. The data hold tens of thousands of distinct CDR3 sequences, with roughly 2.6% observed a single time. This specimen belongs to a study of neurological immune-mediated disorders. The V gene lost 3 bases and the J gene lost 5 bases, with 4 bases spanning the gap. The CDR3 extends over 11 amino acids. Germline-derived CDR1 and CDR2 are WSHSY and SAAADI. Input material: PBMCs. The receptor was isolated from a woman between 25 and 40 years old with multiple sclerosis. V is TRBV10-2 and J is TRBJ1-2; unclear D gene. The CDR3 DNA is TGCGCCAGCAGTGAAGGATATGGCTACACCTTC. It codes for CASSEGYGYTF.